The entry below describes one T cell receptor (beta chain). This clonotype was counted many times. Its antigen has not been determined. No qualities accompany the bases; no much larger clone lies one base away. The record originates from a study of patients and donors after allogeneic stem cell transplantation (dated by TCRdb to 2019 to 2021). The library relied on RT-PCR. Sequencing instrument: NextSeq 550. Through fastp at Q25 and MiXCR, TCRdb rebuilt clones from the public reads, retaining in-frame beta chains. Every distinct CDR3 protein forms one entry, paired with its most common genes and DNA. The sample table holds roughly 940,000 distinct CDR3 sequences, of which roughly 18% were seen once. The ten largest account for 5.5% to 6.5% of the sample. The germline ends are 8 bases apart after V is trimmed by 5 bases and J by 3 bases. Including the terminal cysteine and phenylalanine, the CDR3 comprises 12 residues. The entry retains the CDR3 DNA only, 36 bases that are in frame from base 1. The CDR1 and CDR2 encoded by the germline V gene are KGHSH and LQKENI.

Here the chain combines TRBV18 and TRBJ2-7; TRBD1 could be the D gene, as 5 bases match. Input material: blood, either unsorted or a sorted T cell fraction (not recorded which). The receptor was derived from a human donor who was either an allogeneic HSCT recipient or a stem cell or donor lymphocyte infusion donor (not recorded which). It is not recorded whose cells these are; they may come from a transplant donor. This receptor carries the CDR3 CASSAQGYEQYF. The DNA reads as follows: TGTGCCAGCTCAGCGCAGGGCTACGAGCAGTACTTC.